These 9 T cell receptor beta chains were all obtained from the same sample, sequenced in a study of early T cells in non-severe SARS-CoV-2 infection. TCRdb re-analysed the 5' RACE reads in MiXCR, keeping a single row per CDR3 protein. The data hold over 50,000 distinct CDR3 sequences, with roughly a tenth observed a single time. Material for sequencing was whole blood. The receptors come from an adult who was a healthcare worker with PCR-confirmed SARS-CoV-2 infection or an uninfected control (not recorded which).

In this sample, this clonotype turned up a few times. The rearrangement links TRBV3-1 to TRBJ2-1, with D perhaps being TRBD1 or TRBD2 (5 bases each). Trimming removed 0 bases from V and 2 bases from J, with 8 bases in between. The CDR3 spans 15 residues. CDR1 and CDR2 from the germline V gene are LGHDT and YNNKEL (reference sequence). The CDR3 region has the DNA TGTGCCAGCAGCCAAGATGGGGGTCCCTACAATGAGCAGTTCTTC. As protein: CASSQDGGPYNEQFF.

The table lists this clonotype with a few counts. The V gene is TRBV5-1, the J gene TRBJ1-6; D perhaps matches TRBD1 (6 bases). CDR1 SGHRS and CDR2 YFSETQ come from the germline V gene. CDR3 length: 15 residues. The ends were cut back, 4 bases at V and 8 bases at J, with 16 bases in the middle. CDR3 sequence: CASSPSDSGYSPLHF. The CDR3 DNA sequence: TGCGCCAGCAGCCCGTCGGACAGTGGCTATTCACCCCTCCACTTT.

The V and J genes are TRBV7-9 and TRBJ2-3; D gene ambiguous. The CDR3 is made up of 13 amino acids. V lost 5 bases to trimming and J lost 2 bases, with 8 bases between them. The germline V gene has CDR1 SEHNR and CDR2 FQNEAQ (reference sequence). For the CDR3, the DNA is TGTGCCAGCAGCCTACCTAACACAGATACGCAGTATTTT. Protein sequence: CASSLPNTDTQYF.

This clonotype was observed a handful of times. CDR3 nucleotides: TGCGCCAGCGGGATCCAGGGGAGTGGAAACACTGAAGCTTTCTTT. Protein: CASGIQGSGNTEAFF. The chain employs TRBV5-1 and TRBJ1-1, with D possibly being TRBD1 (6 bases). The V gene's germline CDR1 is SGHRS and CDR2 YFSETQ. V gave up 7 bases and J gave up 2 bases, with 18 bases separating them. The CDR3 contains 15 residues.

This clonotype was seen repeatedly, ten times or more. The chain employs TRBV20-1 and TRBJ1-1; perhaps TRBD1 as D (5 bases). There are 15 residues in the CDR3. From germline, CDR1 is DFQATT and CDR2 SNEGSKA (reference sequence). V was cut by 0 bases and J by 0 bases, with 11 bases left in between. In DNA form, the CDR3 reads TGCAGTGCTAGAGAGGGACGGGTCCTGAACACTGAAGCTTTCTTT. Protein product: CSAREGRVLNTEAFF.

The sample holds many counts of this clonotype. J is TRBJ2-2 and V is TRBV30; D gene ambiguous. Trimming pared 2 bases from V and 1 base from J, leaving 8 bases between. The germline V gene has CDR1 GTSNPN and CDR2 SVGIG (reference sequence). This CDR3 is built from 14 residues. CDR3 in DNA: TGTGCCTGGAGTCTGAATATGAACACCGGGGAGCTGTTTTTT. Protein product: CAWSLNMNTGELFF.

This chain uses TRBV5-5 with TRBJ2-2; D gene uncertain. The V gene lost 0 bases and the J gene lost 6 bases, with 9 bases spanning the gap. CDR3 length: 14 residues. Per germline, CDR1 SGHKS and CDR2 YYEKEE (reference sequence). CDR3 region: CASSLVGVAGELFF. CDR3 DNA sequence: TGTGCCAGCAGCTTGGTAGGAGTTGCCGGGGAGCTGTTTTTT.

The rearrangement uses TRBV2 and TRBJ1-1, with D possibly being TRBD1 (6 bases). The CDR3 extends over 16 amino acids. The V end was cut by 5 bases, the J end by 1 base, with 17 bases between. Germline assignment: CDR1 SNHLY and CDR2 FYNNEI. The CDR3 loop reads CASSRRTATANTEAFF. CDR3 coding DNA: TGTGCCAGCAGTAGAAGGACAGCTACTGCGAACACTGAAGCTTTCTTT.

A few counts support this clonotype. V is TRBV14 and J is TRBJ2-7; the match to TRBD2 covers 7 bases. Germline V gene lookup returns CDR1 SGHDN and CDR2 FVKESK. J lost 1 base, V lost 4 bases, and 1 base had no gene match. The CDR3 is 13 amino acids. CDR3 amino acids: CASSPLASYEQYV. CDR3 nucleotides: TGTGCCAGCAGCCCACTAGCGTCCTACGAGCAGTACGTC.